The 18 T cell receptor beta chains presented below share a single source sample, sequenced in a study of shared clonotypes between healthy human individuals (dated by TCRdb to 2018 to 2020). The protocol used for the library was the immunoSEQ multiplex PCR assay. TCRdb's version of the immuneACCESS table is confined to in-frame rearrangements and falls short of the full clone set. An unresolved V gene accounts for under half of the shortfall where checked; the remainder is of unknown origin. The sample contains 980,000 or so clones, around three quarters of them found a single time. The ten largest clones capture approximately 1.5% of the sample. Sequencing was carried out using memory CD4+ T cells sorted from blood. Taken with the paper, the label for cell subset or site translates to: CD45RA-negative fraction. The receptors derive from a man aged 18-30 years in good health.

V gene TRBV7-3 combines with J gene TRBJ2-3; maybe TRBD2 (5 bases). The V and J ends lost 5 bases and 0 bases respectively, with 9 bases between them. Per the germline V gene, CDR1 is SGHTA and CDR2 is FQGTGA. The CDR3 is 14 amino acids. As DNA, the CDR3 is TGTGCCAGCAGCCCGCAGCGGAGCACAGATACGCAGTATTTT. It yields the protein CASSPQRSTDTQYF.

This clone was seen a few times. The chain joins TRBV6-4 to TRBJ1-5; D perhaps matches TRBD1 (5 bases). The CDR3 loop spans 14 amino acids. Deletions cut 5 bases from V and 3 bases from J, with 11 bases between. From germline, CDR1 is MRHNA and CDR2 SNTAGT. Written as DNA, the CDR3 is TGTGCCAGCAGTCTTCAGGGCTCCAATCAGCCCCAGCATTTT. Translation: CASSLQGSNQPQHF.

The chain joins TRBV11-2 to TRBJ1-4; TRBD1 agrees at 7 bases. The length of the CDR3 is 15 residues. Losses at the gene ends were 5 bases for V and 2 bases for J; bases not matched to a gene: 5. Germline-derived CDR1 and CDR2 are SGHAT and FQNNGV. The CDR3 region is CASSSTGVTNEKLFF. The CDR3, as DNA: TGTGCCAGCAGCAGCACAGGGGTCACTAATGAAAAACTGTTTTTT.

V usage is TRBV6-4 and J usage is TRBJ1-1, with D possibly TRBD1 on 6 matching bases. This CDR3 contains 13 residues. The germline gives CDR1 MRHNA, CDR2 SNTAGT. V was shortened by 4 bases and J by 5 bases, with 11 bases between the two germline ends. CDR3 residues: CASSATGMTEAFF. CDR3 DNA: TGTGCCAGCAGTGCCACAGGGATGACTGAAGCTTTCTTT.

This clone was seen at least ten times. V is TRBV7-2 and J is TRBJ1-1; TRBD1 might be the D (6 bases). CDR1 SGHTA and CDR2 FQGNSA come from the germline V gene. The CDR3 runs to 14 residues. Deletions cut 5 bases from V and 6 bases from J, with 16 bases between. CDR3 DNA sequence: TGTGCCAGCAGCCCGGACAGTGGGTTTGCTGAAGCTTTCTTT. The encoded protein is CASSPDSGFAEAFF.

With regard to this clone: Other DNA sequences in the sample encode the same CDR3. This chain uses TRBV7-2 with TRBJ2-3; D perhaps matches TRBD2 (7 bases). Germline CDR1 reads SGHTA; CDR2 reads FQGNSA. CDR3 length: 14 amino acids. Between the trimmed V and J ends, which lost 4 bases and 2 bases, there was a span of 10 bases. In nucleotides, the CDR3 is TGTGCCAGCAGCTCCGGGGGGCCCACAGATACGCAGTATTTT. It specifies CASSSGGPTDTQYF. Supplemented by reference TRBV7-2 and TRBJ2-3, the full variable domain reads GAGVSQSPSNKVTEKGKDVELRCDPISGHTALYWYRQSLGQGLEFLIYFQGNSAPDKSGLPSDRFSAERTGGSVSTLTIQRTQQEDSAVYLCASSSGGPTDTQYFGPGTRLTVL.

This chain connects TRBV6-5 to TRBJ2-5; 9 bases agree with TRBD2. Gene TRBJ2-7 matches the end of the DNA better, so the J call may be wrong. The CDR3 is made up of 14 amino acids. CDR1 and CDR2 (germline): MNHEY, SVGAGI. CDR3 in DNA: TGTGCCAGCAGTGCCCTAGCGGGGACCTACGAGCAGTACTTC. Its protein product is CASSALAGTYEQYF.

Only a few counts were recorded for this clone. The chain carries TRBV5-1 and TRBJ2-1; D gene uncertain. The CDR3 runs to 13 residues. V lost 0 bases and J lost 9, with 10 bases in between. Germline V gives CDR1 SGHRS, CDR2 YFSETQ. DNA of the CDR3: TGCGCCAGCAGCTTGGATAGAATCGGTGAGCAGTTCTTC. Translated, it gives CASSLDRIGEQFF.

V is TRBV4-3 and J is TRBJ1-2; 8 bases fit TRBD1. V lost 3 bases to trimming and J lost 5 bases; unmatched junction nucleotides: 8. CDR1 is LGHNA, CDR2 YSLEER, per germline. The CDR3 runs to 15 residues. The DNA for the CDR3 is TGCGCCAGCAGCCACTCAGGACAGGGAGGATATGGCTACACCTTC. It encodes CASSHSGQGGYGYTF.

The chain has TRBV5-1 and TRBJ2-1; a weak D match, TRBD2 (6 bases). CDR3 size: 16 residues. Germline CDR1 is SGHRS and CDR2 is YFSETQ. The V end lost 5 bases, the J end lost 4 bases, and 19 bases lay between the germline ends. As DNA, the CDR3 is TGCGCCAGCAGATCCGAAGCGGGCCCTCGGTACAATGAGCAGTTCTTC. Amino acids: CASRSEAGPRYNEQFF.

The chain joins TRBV10-2 to TRBJ1-1, with unresolved D. CDR1 WSHSY and CDR2 SAAADI come from the germline V gene. V dropped 0 bases and J dropped 13 bases, with 15 bases sitting between them. The CDR3 consists of 13 residues. DNA of the CDR3: TGCGCCAGCAGTGAGTCCAGCCCATTGGGAGATTTCTTT. Its protein is CASSESSPLGDFF.

A single count supports this clone. The chain recombines TRBV12-1 with TRBJ2-7; the DNA was not used to check the table's D call, TRBD2. TRBV12-1 is labeled a pseudogene. This CDR3 contains 15 residues. The CDR3 nucleotides read TGTGCCAGCAGCCCCGAAGGAGCGGGAGCCTACGAGCAGTACTTC. Protein product: CASSPEGAGAYEQYF.

This clone showed up just a few times. J is TRBJ2-3 and V is TRBV4-1, with 7 bases identical to TRBD1. This CDR3 is 14 amino acids long. V dropped 4 bases and J dropped 6; count of bases not matched to a gene: 7. Per germline, CDR1 MGHRA and CDR2 YSYEKL. DNA of the CDR3: TGCGCCAGCAGCCGTCGACAGGGTTGGGATACGCAGTATTTT. This translates into CASSRRQGWDTQYF.

Written as DNA, the CDR3 is TGTGCCAGCTCCCGGACTAGCGGGAGCGATTTAACCCAAGAGACCCAGTACTTC. Protein: CASSRTSGSDLTQETQYF. The genes are TRBV18 and TRBJ2-5; 13 nucleotides match TRBD2. The CDR3 consists of 18 residues. Germline assignment: CDR1 KGHSH and CDR2 LQKENI. The trim removed 6 bases at V and 1 base at J, leaving 11 bases unmatched. Variable domain in full (rest from reference TRBV18 and TRBJ2-5): NAGVMQNPRHLVRRRGQEARLRCSPMKGHSHVYWYRQLPEEGLKFMVYLQKENIIDESGMPKERFSAEFPKEGPSILRIQQVVRGDSAAYFCASSRTSGSDLTQETQYFGPGTRLLVL.

This chain uses TRBV2 with TRBJ1-2; D not certain. Between the trimmed V and J ends, which lost 8 bases and 1 base, there was a span of 14 bases. This CDR3 contains 14 residues. Germline V gives CDR1 SNHLY, CDR2 FYNNEI. This CDR3 reads CASGGDKDNYGYTF. In DNA, the CDR3 is TGTGCCAGCGGCGGTGACAAAGATAACTATGGCTACACCTTC.

CDR3 sequence reads: CARSFPSGPTYEQYF. The CDR3 DNA sequence: TGTGCCAGAAGCTTCCCGAGTGGCCCTACCTACGAGCAGTACTTC. The chain joins TRBV7-5 to TRBJ2-7. TRBV7-5 is a pseudogene. CDR3 length: 15 residues.

The chain carries TRBV5-1 and TRBJ1-3; D remains unclear. V dropped 1 base and J dropped 0 bases, with 11 bases sitting between them. The germline V gene encodes CDR1 SGHRS and CDR2 YFSETQ. The length of the CDR3 is 16 residues. The CDR3 is CASSLYNGISGNTIYF. CDR3 DNA: TGCGCCAGCAGCTTGTATAACGGAATCTCTGGAAACACCATATATTTT.

This clone is a singleton in its sample. The rearrangement links TRBV15 to TRBJ2-2; D might be TRBD1 (5 bases). Germline-derived CDR1 and CDR2 are LNHNV and YYDKDF (reference sequence). Deletions cut 3 bases from V and 6 bases from J, with 14 bases between. This CDR3 has 15 amino acids. The CDR3 loop reads CATSRGRREAGELFF. The DNA for the CDR3 is TGTGCCACCAGCAGGGGGCGGCGAGAGGCCGGGGAGCTGTTTTTT.